These 30 T cell receptor beta chains were all obtained from the same sample, sequenced in a study of OX40 agonist ivuxolimab in advanced cancers. Sequencing used immunoSEQ multiplex PCR; TCRdb keeps in-frame clones, though not all of them. The profile shows 20,000 to 25,000 clones, approximately 86% of them singletons. The material was CD4+ or CD8+ T cells sorted from blood, obtained in a trial of the OX40 agonist ivuxolimab. These receptors all come from an adult with an advanced solid tumor such as melanoma, head and neck, liver or kidney cancer.

V and J are TRBV5-4 and TRBJ2-3; 16 bases fit TRBD2. The ends lost 4 bases at V and 2 bases at J; junction bases unmatched: 4. The germline V gene has CDR1 SGHNT and CDR2 YYREEE (reference sequence). The CDR3 is 17 amino acids. This CDR3 is CASSHGTSGRATDTQYF. CDR3 nucleotide sequence: TGTGCCAGCAGCCATGGGACTAGCGGGAGGGCCACAGATACGCAGTATTTT. The whole variable domain, filled in from reference TRBV5-4 and TRBJ2-3, reads ETGVTQSPTHLIKTRGQQVTLRCSSQSGHNTVSWYQQALGQGPQFIFQYYREEENGRGNFPPRFSGLQFPNYSSELNVNALELDDSALYLCASSHGTSGRATDTQYFGPGTRLTVL.

The chain is built from TRBV29-1 and TRBJ2-1; D is ambiguous. Germline V gene lookup returns CDR1 SQVTM and CDR2 ANQGSEA. Between the trimmed V and J ends, which lost 7 bases and 0 bases, there was a span of 16 bases. The length of the CDR3 is 15 residues. CDR3 nucleotide sequence: TGCAGCGCCCTGGGGTTTCCGAGCTCCTACAATGAGCAGTTCTTC. Its protein is CSALGFPSSYNEQFF.

The V and J genes are TRBV5-6 and TRBJ2-1, with unresolved D. The germline CDR1 and CDR2 sequences are SGHDT and YYEEEE. The CDR3 is made up of 12 amino acids. The ends were cut back, 0 bases at V and 10 bases at J, with 8 bases in the middle. The CDR3: CASSLGPSEQFF. As DNA, the CDR3 is TGTGCCAGCAGCTTGGGGCCCTCGGAGCAGTTCTTC.

The V call is TRBV4-3, the J call TRBJ1-1; unclear D gene. This CDR3 contains 13 residues. Germline V gives CDR1 LGHNA, CDR2 YSLEER. Trimming shortened V by 0 bases and J by 0 bases, and 2 bases separated the two germline ends. The CDR3 region is CASSQELNTEAFF. In DNA form, the CDR3 reads TGCGCCAGCAGCCAAGAGTTGAACACTGAAGCTTTCTTT.

The chain combines TRBV15 with TRBJ2-5; 9 bases align to TRBD2. The germline CDR1 and CDR2 sequences are LNHNV and YYDKDF (reference sequence). V lost 3 bases and J lost 2; bases outside the gene matches: 7. This CDR3 contains 16 residues. CDR3 DNA sequence: TGTGCCACCAGCAGCTCAACTAGCGGGCGTCAAGAGACCCAGTACTTC. Translated: CATSSSTSGRQETQYF.

This clone has only one observation. This chain connects TRBV14 to TRBJ2-1; no firm D call. CDR1 and CDR2 from the germline V gene are SGHDN and FVKESK. This CDR3 is built from 11 residues. The V end was cut by 1 base, the J end by 8 bases, with 3 bases between. The CDR3 coding sequence is TGTGCCAGCAGCCAAGCCTATGAGCAGTTCTTC. This sequence encodes CASSQAYEQFF.

This clone occurred once. The chain links TRBV9 to TRBJ1-3; 8 nucleotides agree with TRBD1. Germline V lookup: CDR1 SGDLS, CDR2 YYNGEE. The ends lost 4 bases at V and 2 bases at J; junction bases unmatched: 5. This CDR3 has 15 amino acids. The CDR3 sequence: CASSLTGATGNTIYF. The CDR3 nucleotides are TGTGCCAGCAGCCTGACAGGGGCTACTGGAAACACCATATATTTT.

The rearrangement joins TRBV28 to TRBJ2-5; D is perhaps TRBD1 (5 bases). V was cut by 3 bases and J by 5 bases, with 13 bases left in between. This CDR3 has 14 amino acids. Germline V CDR1 and CDR2: MDHEN, SYDVKM. The DNA for the CDR3 is TGTGCCAGCAGTTTTCAGGGCGTTCAGGAGACCCAGTACTTC. Translation gives CASSFQGVQETQYF.

Relative to its sample, this clone is medium-sized. The rearrangement links TRBV6-7 to TRBJ1-4, with D hard to call. TRBV6-7 has ORF status, its function being uncertain. The CDR3 extends over 14 amino acids. Between the trimmed V and J ends, which lost 0 bases and 7 bases, there was a span of 9 bases. For the CDR3, the DNA is TGTGCCAGCAGTTACTCCCGGAGGGTTGAAAAACTGTTTTTT. Protein sequence: CASSYSRRVEKLFF.

The genes are TRBV18 and TRBJ2-7, with 12 nucleotides matching TRBD2. The ends lost 3 bases at V and 6 bases at J; junction bases unmatched: 9. The CDR3 length is 16 residues. Germline assignment: CDR1 KGHSH and CDR2 LQKENI. This CDR3 is CASSPGGLAGYGEQYF. Written as DNA, the CDR3 is TGTGCCAGCTCACCTGGAGGACTAGCGGGATATGGCGAGCAGTACTTC.

The chain carries TRBV5-1 and TRBJ2-7, with 9 bases lining up with TRBD1. Trimming cost V 4 bases and J 2 bases; bases outside gene matches: 4. The CDR3 spans 14 residues. Germline assignment: CDR1 SGHRS and CDR2 YFSETQ. The DNA for the CDR3 is TGCGCCAGCAGCGCCCGGGACAGGGCCTACGAGCAGTACTTC. Its translation is CASSARDRAYEQYF.

The chain uses TRBV2 and TRBJ2-1, with TRBD2 matching 7 bases. This CDR3 has 15 amino acids. Germline CDR1 SNHLY, CDR2 FYNNEI. J lost 3 bases, V lost 2 bases, and 4 bases had no gene match. CDR3 DNA sequence: TGTGCCAGCAGTGAAAGGATAGCGGGCTACAATGAGCAGTTCTTC. It specifies CASSERIAGYNEQFF.

The chain uses TRBV11-2 and TRBJ2-7; TRBD2 matches 11 bases. Per the germline V gene, CDR1 is SGHAT and CDR2 is FQNNGV. V lost 5 bases, J lost 4 bases, and 7 bases stayed unmatched. This CDR3 is 15 amino acids long. The chain's CDR3 is CASSIHGTSGYEQYF. CDR3 bases: TGTGCCAGCAGCATTCACGGGACTAGCGGTTACGAGCAGTACTTC. Supplemented by reference TRBV11-2 and TRBJ2-7, the full variable domain reads EAGVAQSPRYKIIEKRQSVAFWCNPISGHATLYWYQQILGQGPKLLIQFQNNGVVDDSQLPKDRFSAERLKGVDSTLKIQPAKLEDSAVYLCASSIHGTSGYEQYFGPGTRLTVT.

This chain joins TRBV27 and TRBJ2-7, with a possible D match to TRBD1 (5 bases). V lost 0 bases, J lost 2 bases, and 8 bases lay in between. The CDR3 extends over 14 amino acids. CDR1 is MNHEY and CDR2 is SMNVEV in the germline V gene (reference sequence). This chain's CDR3 is CASSLSPGTYEQYF. DNA of the CDR3: TGTGCCAGCAGTTTATCCCCAGGGACCTACGAGCAGTACTTC.

This clone was detected once. The chain uses TRBV7-6 and TRBJ2-3, with D tentatively TRBD2 (6 bases). V lost 7 bases, J lost 1 base, and 15 bases lay in between. CDR1 is SGHVS and CDR2 is FNYEAQ in the germline V gene. CDR3 length equals 15 residues. DNA of the CDR3: TGTGCCAGCACTCCAGACGGGACTGGCACAGATACGCAGTATTTT. Residues: CASTPDGTGTDTQYF.

This chain connects TRBV27 to TRBJ2-5; 9 positions match TRBD1. Germline loops: CDR1 MNHEY, CDR2 SMNVEV (reference sequence). V lost 4 bases and J lost 2; bases outside the gene matches: 8. The CDR3 spans 16 residues. CDR3 residues: CASSSPIGTGQETQYF. The DNA for the CDR3 is TGTGCCAGCAGTTCCCCCATTGGGACAGGGCAAGAGACCCAGTACTTC.

This clone was found a few times. The CDR3 region has the DNA TGTGCCAGCAGCCAGGGGCCTAGCACAGATACGCAGTATTTT. This sequence encodes CASSQGPSTDTQYF. The genes are TRBV5-4 and TRBJ2-3, with D maybe TRBD1 (6 bases). The CDR3 consists of 14 residues. Germline V gives CDR1 SGHNT, CDR2 YYREEE (reference sequence). V was clipped by 4 bases and J by 0 bases, with 9 bases between them.

The chain couples TRBV29-1 to TRBJ2-2; TRBD1 matches at 8 bases. Germline CDR1 is SQVTM and CDR2 is ANQGSEA. V lost 0 bases and J lost 6; bases outside the gene matches: 0. This CDR3 spans 13 amino acids. CDR3: CSVEEQGAGELFF. For the CDR3, the DNA is TGCAGCGTTGAAGAACAGGGGGCCGGGGAGCTGTTTTTT.

The chain couples TRBV6-1 to TRBJ2-7, with 9 nucleotides matching TRBD2. The junction had 4 bases not matched to a gene; V was cut back by 4 bases and J by 0 bases. The CDR3 has 15 residues. CDR1 and CDR2 from the germline V gene are MNHNS and SASEGT. CDR3: CASSGGSGSSYEQYF. CDR3 DNA sequence: TGTGCCAGCAGTGGAGGTAGCGGGAGCTCCTACGAGCAGTACTTC.

On this clone: The sample holds other DNA sequences that translate to the same CDR3. The chain uses TRBV9 and TRBJ2-1; D uncertain. This CDR3 is 11 amino acids long. Germline CDR1 SGDLS, CDR2 YYNGEE. V dropped 0 bases and J dropped 10 bases, with 5 bases sitting between them. CDR3 region: CASSVEDEQFF. The CDR3 DNA is TGTGCCAGCAGCGTAGAGGACGAGCAGTTCTTC.

There are a few counts of this clone. The V and J genes are TRBV29-1 and TRBJ1-1; D remains unclear. This CDR3 spans 11 amino acids. Germline CDR1 and CDR2: SQVTM and ANQGSEA. Trimming cost V 4 bases and J 8 bases, with 11 bases left between them. The CDR3 nucleotides read TGCAGCGTTGGGGTGGCGGCCGAAGCTTTCTTT. It specifies CSVGVAAEAFF.

The chain carries TRBV5-6 and TRBJ2-5; tentative D call: TRBD2 (5 bases). CDR1 and CDR2 (germline): SGHDT, YYEEEE. The CDR3 runs 16 residues. Trimming cost V 0 bases and J 4 bases, with 16 bases left between them. The CDR3 DNA sequence: TGTGCCAGCAGCTTGGGGGGAGTGAGGGTCGGAGAGACCCAGTACTTC. Protein: CASSLGGVRVGETQYF.

The chain uses TRBV16 and TRBJ2-1; D unresolved. Trimming removed 3 bases from V and 8 bases from J, with 11 bases in between. Germline lookup yields CDR1 KGHSY and CDR2 FQNENV. The CDR3 extends over 13 amino acids. CDR3 sequence: CASSQGRMDEQFF. The CDR3 DNA sequence: TGTGCCAGCAGCCAGGGTAGGATGGATGAGCAGTTCTTC.

CDR3 coding DNA: TGTGCCAGCAGTTTATCGGGACGTGGGTACAGAAGCTACGAGCAGTACTTC. Translation: CASSLSGRGYRSYEQYF. The J gene is TRBJ2-7, the V gene TRBV27, with D perhaps assigned TRBD1 or TRBD2 (5 bases each). The CDR3 is made up of 17 amino acids. Per the germline V gene, CDR1 is MNHEY and CDR2 is SMNVEV (reference sequence). Trimming cost V 0 bases and J 3 bases, with 18 bases left between them.

The chain couples TRBV9 to TRBJ2-1, with D perhaps matching TRBD1 (5 bases). Germline lookup yields CDR1 SGDLS and CDR2 YYNGEE. Trimming cost V 0 bases and J 6 bases, with 7 bases left between them. The CDR3 length is 13 residues. This CDR3 reads CASSVGGGNEQFF. CDR3 coding DNA: TGTGCCAGCAGCGTAGGGGGCGGCAATGAGCAGTTCTTC. Using reference TRBV9 and TRBJ2-1 for the parts outside the CDR3, the full variable domain is DSGVTQTPKHLITATGQRVTLRCSPRSGDLSVYWYQQSLDQGLQFLIQYYNGEERAKGNILERFSAQQFPDLHSELNLSSLELGDSALYFCASSVGGGNEQFFGPGTRLTVL.

The V gene is TRBV5-1, the J gene TRBJ2-7; TRBD1 matches at 11 bases. The CDR3 is 15 residues long. From germline, CDR1 is SGHRS and CDR2 YFSETQ. The trim removed 4 bases at V and 3 bases at J, leaving 6 bases unmatched. The CDR3 region is CASSLGQGVYYEQYF. As DNA, the CDR3 is TGCGCCAGCAGCCTGGGACAGGGGGTTTACTACGAGCAGTACTTC.

A word on this clone: One junction end does not reproduce the germline sequence, and a read error may be involved. The chain carries TRBV11-2 and TRBJ2-1; perhaps TRBD1 as D (6 bases). Germline lookup yields CDR1 SGHAT and CDR2 FQNNGV. The CDR3 loop spans 11 amino acids. The chain's CDR3 is CASSSGTRGLF. The CDR3 nucleotides read TGTGCCAGCAGTTCCGGGACAAGGGGCCTCTTC.

The chain employs TRBV30 and TRBJ2-1, with D hard to call. Germline values: CDR1 GTSNPN, CDR2 SVGIG (reference sequence). With 1 base removed from V and 0 bases from J, the gap between germline ends came to 13 bases. The length of the CDR3 is 16 residues. The CDR3 DNA follows: TGTGCCTGGAGTGGGCTTACGACATACTCCTACAATGAGCAGTTCTTC. It specifies CAWSGLTTYSYNEQFF.

The CDR3 reads CAWSVEMAGGLLDTQYF. Here the CDR3 DNA reads TGTGCCTGGAGTGTAGAAATGGCGGGAGGGCTACTGGATACGCAGTATTTT. The gene calls are TRBV30 and TRBJ2-3; 9 nucleotides match TRBD2. The trim removed 0 bases at V and 6 bases at J, leaving 13 bases unmatched. The germline CDR1 and CDR2 sequences are GTSNPN and SVGIG (reference sequence). This CDR3 has 17 residues.

V is TRBV7-2 and J is TRBJ1-4, with a tentative D call TRBD1 (6 bases). This CDR3 has 17 amino acids. Germline values: CDR1 SGHTA, CDR2 FQGNSA. Trimming took off 1 base at V and 3 bases at J, with 15 bases between the two ends. CDR3 amino acids: CASSLDPGVASNEKLFF. CDR3 DNA: TGTGCCAGCAGCTTAGATCCAGGGGTAGCGTCTAATGAAAAACTGTTTTTT.